Listed below are T cell receptor beta chains from one sample, sequenced in a study of identifying expanded T cells in peripheral blood. Profiling relied on immunoSEQ multiplex PCR, and the TCRdb table lists in-frame clones only, not all of them. The sample lists approximately 110,000 clones, 75% to 90% occurring once. What was sequenced was blood. These receptors were taken from a person aged 18-69 years in good health. Both conserved end residues are part of each CDR3. D genes are given only for firm matches. Only part of the rows carry a size: once, few, many, or a class if the clone is expanded.

v_gene,d_gene,abundance,j_gene,CDR3nt,CDR3aa
TRBV6-1,.,.,TRBJ1-1,TGTGCCAGCTTGACAGAGGTGAACACTGAAGCTTTCTTT,CASLTEVNTEAFF
TRBV5-1,.,.,TRBJ1-4,TGCGCCAGCAGCTTGTTTTTAGGGACTAATGAAAAACTGTTTTTT,CASSLFLGTNEKLFF
TRBV19,TRBD1,.,TRBJ2-7,TGTGCCAGTTCCCCCGGGACAGGGGTCTACGAGCAGTACTTC,CASSPGTGVYEQYF
TRBV2,.,once,TRBJ1-5,TGTGCCAGCAGGGCAGATAGCAATCAGCCCCAGCATTTT,CASRADSNQPQHF
TRBV11-2,.,.,TRBJ1-5,TGTGCCAGCAGCTCCGGGACATCGGGTAATCAGCCCCAGCATTTT,CASSSGTSGNQPQHF
TRBV13,.,.,TRBJ1-1,TGTGCCACCCTGCCCTCCTTTCTACCCAAAGCTTTCTTT,CATLPSFLPKAFF
TRBV4-1,TRBD1,.,TRBJ1-4,TGCGCCAGCAGCCAACTAACCGGGACAGGGAAAAAACTGTTTTTT,CASSQLTGTGKKLFF
TRBV18,.,.,TRBJ2-7,TGTGCCAGCTCAATAAGTCTACGTGCCGGGGACTACGAGCAGTACTTC,CASSISLRAGDYEQYF
TRBV29-1,.,.,TRBJ2-1,TGCAGCGCAGCGGGGGACAGGGTCGAGCAGTTCTTC,CSAAGDRVEQFF
TRBV4-2,.,.,TRBJ2-4,TGTGCCAGCAGCCAAGATCGGGCAGGGGCCAAAAACATTCAGTACTTC,CASSQDRAGAKNIQYF
TRBV11-2,.,.,TRBJ2-3,TGTGCCAGCACCCGCCGGGTTCGGGGGCCTCCTAGCACAGATACGCAGTATTTT,CASTRRVRGPPSTDTQYF
TRBV7-9,.,.,TRBJ2-2,TGTGCCAGCAGCCTCGGGGAGCAGACGGGCCCGCGGGTGTTCGGGGAGCTGTTTTTT,CASSLGEQTGPRVFGELFF
TRBV10-2,.,.,TRBJ2-7,TGCGCCAGCACCACCACGGGGAGGTTACCCTACGAGCAGTACTTC,CASTTTGRLPYEQYF
TRBV11-3,.,.,TRBJ2-3,TGTGCCAGCAGCCATCGACAATACACAGATACGCAGTATTTT,CASSHRQYTDTQYF
TRBV5-6,TRBD1,.,TRBJ2-7,TGTGCCAGCAGCTCCCGAAGGGGGCCAGGGGGCTACGAGCAGTACTTC,CASSSRRGPGGYEQYF
TRBV7-9,TRBD1,.,TRBJ2-5,TGTGCCAGCAGCTCCCGGACAGGGTTCGTAACGAGGCAAGAGACCCAGTACTTC,CASSSRTGFVTRQETQYF
TRBV2,TRBD2,.,TRBJ2-5,TGTGCCAGCAGTGAAACCTTGGAGGGGAGGGTCCCGGAATCGAGAGAGACCCAGTACTTC,CASSETLEGRVPESRETQYF
TRBV27,TRBD2,.,TRBJ2-7,TGTGCCAGCAGTTTGAGACTAGCGGGGGAGCAGTACTTC,CASSLRLAGEQYF